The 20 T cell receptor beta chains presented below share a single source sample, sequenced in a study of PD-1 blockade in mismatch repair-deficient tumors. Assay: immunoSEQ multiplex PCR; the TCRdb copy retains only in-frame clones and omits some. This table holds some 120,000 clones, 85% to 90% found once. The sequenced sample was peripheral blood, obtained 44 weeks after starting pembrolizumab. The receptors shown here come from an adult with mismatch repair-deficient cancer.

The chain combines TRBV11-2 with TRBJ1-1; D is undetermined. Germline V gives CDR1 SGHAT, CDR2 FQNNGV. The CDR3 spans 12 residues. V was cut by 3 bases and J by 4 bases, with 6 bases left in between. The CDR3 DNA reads TGTGCCAGCAGCTTTACGGGCACTGAAGCTTTCTTT. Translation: CASSFTGTEAFF.

The CDR3 coding sequence is TGTGCCAGCACGAGCTCAGGGCTCTACAATGAGCAGTTCTTC. This gives the protein CASTSSGLYNEQFF. This chain connects TRBV6-5 to TRBJ2-1, with D perhaps TRBD1 (5 bases). This CDR3 comprises 14 residues. Trimming took off 7 bases at V and 3 bases at J, with 13 bases between the two ends. Germline V CDR1 and CDR2: MNHEY, SVGAGI.

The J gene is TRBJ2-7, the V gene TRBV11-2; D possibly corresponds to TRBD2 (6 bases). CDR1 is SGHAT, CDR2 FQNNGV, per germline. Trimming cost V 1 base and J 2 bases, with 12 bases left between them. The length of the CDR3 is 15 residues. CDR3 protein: CASSLAMRGTYEQYF. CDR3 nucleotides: TGTGCCAGCAGCTTAGCCATGCGGGGAACCTACGAGCAGTACTTC.

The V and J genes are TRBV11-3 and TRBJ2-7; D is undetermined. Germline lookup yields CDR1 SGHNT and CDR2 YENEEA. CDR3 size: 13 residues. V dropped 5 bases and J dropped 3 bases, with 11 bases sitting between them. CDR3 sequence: CASSGNSDYEQYF. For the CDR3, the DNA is TGTGCCAGCAGCGGCAACAGCGACTACGAGCAGTACTTC.

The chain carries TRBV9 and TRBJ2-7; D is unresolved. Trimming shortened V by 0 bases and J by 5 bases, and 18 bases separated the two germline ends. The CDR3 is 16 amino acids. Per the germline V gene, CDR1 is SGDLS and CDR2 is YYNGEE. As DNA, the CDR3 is TGTGCCAGCAGCGTAGCCCTGGGCCCCGGGTCGAACGAGCAGTACTTC. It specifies CASSVALGPGSNEQYF.

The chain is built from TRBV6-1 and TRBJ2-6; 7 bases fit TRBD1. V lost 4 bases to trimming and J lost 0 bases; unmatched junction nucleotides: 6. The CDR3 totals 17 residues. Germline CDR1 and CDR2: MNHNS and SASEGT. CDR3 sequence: CASSGWGQRSGANVLTF. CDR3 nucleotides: TGTGCCAGCAGTGGGTGGGGACAGCGCTCTGGGGCCAACGTCCTGACTTTC.

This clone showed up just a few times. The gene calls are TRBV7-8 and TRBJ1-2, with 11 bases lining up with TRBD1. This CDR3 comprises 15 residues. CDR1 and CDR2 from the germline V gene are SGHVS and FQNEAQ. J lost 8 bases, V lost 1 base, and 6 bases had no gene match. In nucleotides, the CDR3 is TGTGCCAGCAGCTTAGACGGACAGGGGGCTTTCGGCTACACCTTC. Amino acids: CASSLDGQGAFGYTF.

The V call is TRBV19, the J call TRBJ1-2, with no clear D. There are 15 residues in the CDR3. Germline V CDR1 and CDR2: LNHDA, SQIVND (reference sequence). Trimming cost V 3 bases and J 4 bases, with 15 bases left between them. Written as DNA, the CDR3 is TGTGCCAGTAGTATCGCCTACGGTACGAGCTATGGCTACACCTTC. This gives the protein CASSIAYGTSYGYTF.

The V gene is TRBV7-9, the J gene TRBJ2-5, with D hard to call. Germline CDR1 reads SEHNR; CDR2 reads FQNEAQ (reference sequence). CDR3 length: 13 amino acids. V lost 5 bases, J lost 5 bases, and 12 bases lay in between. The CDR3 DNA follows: TGTGCCAGCAGCGACGAAGGGTTGGAGACCCAGTACTTC. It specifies CASSDEGLETQYF.

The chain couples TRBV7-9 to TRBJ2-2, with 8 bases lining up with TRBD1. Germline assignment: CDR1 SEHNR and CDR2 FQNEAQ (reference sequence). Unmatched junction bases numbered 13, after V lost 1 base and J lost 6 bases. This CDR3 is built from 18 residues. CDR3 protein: CASSLVRTGHLLPGELFF. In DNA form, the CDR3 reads TGTGCCAGCAGCTTAGTACGGACAGGGCACCTACTCCCCGGGGAGCTGTTTTTT.

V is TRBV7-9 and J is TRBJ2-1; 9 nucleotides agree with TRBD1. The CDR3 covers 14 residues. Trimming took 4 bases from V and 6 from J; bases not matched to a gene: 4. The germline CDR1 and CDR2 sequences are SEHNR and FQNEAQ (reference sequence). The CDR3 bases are TGTGCCAGCAGCTCGAGGACAGGGGCCAATGAGCAGTTCTTC. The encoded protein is CASSSRTGANEQFF. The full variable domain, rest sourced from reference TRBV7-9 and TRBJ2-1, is DTGVSQNPRHKITKRGQNVTFRCDPISEHNRLYWYRQTLGQGPEFLTYFQNEAQLEKSRLLSDRFSAERPKGSFSTLEIQRTEQGDSAMYLCASSSRTGANEQFFGPGTRLTVL.

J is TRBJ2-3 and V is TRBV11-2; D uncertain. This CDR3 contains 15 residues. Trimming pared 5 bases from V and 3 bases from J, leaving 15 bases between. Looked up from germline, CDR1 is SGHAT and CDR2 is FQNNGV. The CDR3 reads CASSPYPAGTDTQYF. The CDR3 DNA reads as TGTGCCAGCAGCCCCTACCCTGCAGGTACAGATACGCAGTATTTT.

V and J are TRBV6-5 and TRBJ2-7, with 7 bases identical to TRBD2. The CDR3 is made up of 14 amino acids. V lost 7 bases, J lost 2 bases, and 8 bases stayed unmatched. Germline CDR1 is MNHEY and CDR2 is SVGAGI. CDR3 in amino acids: CASTKLATTYEQYF. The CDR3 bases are TGTGCCAGCACGAAACTAGCGACCACCTACGAGCAGTACTTC.

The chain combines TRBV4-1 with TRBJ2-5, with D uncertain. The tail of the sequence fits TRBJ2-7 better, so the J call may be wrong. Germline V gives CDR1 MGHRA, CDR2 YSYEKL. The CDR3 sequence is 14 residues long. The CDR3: CASSQDRLSYEQYF. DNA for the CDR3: TGCGCCAGCAGCCAAGATCGGTTATCCTACGAGCAGTACTTC.

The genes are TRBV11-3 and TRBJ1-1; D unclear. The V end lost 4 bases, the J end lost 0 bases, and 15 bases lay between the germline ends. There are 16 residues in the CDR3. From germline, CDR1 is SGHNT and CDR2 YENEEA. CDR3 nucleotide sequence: TGTGCCAGCAGCTCACCGGGAACAACCCTGAACACTGAAGCTTTCTTT. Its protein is CASSSPGTTLNTEAFF.

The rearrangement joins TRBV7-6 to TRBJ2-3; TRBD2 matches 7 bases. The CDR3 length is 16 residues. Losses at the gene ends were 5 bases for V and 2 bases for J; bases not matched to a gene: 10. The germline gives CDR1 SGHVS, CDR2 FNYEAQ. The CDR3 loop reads CASSPEASGTTDTQYF. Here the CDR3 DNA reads TGTGCCAGCAGCCCAGAGGCCAGCGGGACCACAGATACGCAGTATTTT. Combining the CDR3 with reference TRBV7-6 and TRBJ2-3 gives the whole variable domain GAGVSQSPRYKVTKRGQDVALRCDPISGHVSLYWYRQALGQGPEFLTYFNYEAQQDKSGLPNDRFSAERPEGSISTLTIQRTEQRDSAMYRCASSPEASGTTDTQYFGPGTRLTVL.

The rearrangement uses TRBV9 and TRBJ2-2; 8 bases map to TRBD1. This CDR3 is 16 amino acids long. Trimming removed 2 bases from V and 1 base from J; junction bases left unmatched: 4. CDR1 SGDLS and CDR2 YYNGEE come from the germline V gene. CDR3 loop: CASSVRDRRNTGELFF. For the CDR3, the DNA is TGTGCCAGCAGCGTCCGGGACAGGAGGAACACCGGGGAGCTGTTTTTT.

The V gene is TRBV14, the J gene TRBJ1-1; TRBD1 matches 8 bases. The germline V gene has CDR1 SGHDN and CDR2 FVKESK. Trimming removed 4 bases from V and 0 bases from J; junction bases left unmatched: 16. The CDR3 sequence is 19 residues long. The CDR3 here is CASSPRCRDRRNMNTEAFF. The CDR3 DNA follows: TGTGCCAGCAGCCCTAGATGCCGGGACAGGAGAAACATGAACACTGAAGCTTTCTTT.

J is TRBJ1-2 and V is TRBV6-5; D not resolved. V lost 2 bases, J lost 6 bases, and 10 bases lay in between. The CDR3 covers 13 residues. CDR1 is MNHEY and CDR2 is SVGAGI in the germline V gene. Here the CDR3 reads CASSYEGINGYTF. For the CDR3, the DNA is TGTGCCAGCAGTTACGAGGGAATCAATGGCTACACCTTC.

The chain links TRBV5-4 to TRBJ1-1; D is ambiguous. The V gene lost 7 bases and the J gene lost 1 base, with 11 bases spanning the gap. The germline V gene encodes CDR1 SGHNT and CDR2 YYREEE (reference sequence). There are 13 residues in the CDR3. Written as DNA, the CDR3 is TGTGCCAGCTATGTTTCAGGGAACACTGAAGCTTTCTTT. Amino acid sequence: CASYVSGNTEAFF.